The clone carrying this T cell receptor (beta chain) was detected only a few times. This specimen belongs to a study of blood T cell repertoires in COVID-19. At the level of the study: Italy, Spain and the United States were the sources of the convalescent and acute COVID-19 samples. T cells, B-cell-depleted T cells, or PBMCs provided the cDNA or gDNA that served as material.

Authors' analysis steps: Cell counts per sample came from amplifying reference gene primers. Sequencing used immunoSEQ multiplex PCR; TCRdb keeps in-frame clones, though not all of them. The V and J calls and clone size come from that table; D and trimming were worked out from the DNA. The table has under 150,000 clones, around 80% seen once. The CDR3 is 18 amino acids. Germline assignment: CDR1 LNHDA and CDR2 SQIVND (reference sequence). Trimming at V came to 7 bases and at J to 4 bases, leaving 15 bases not matched to a gene. The receptor comes from a man between 65 and 85 years old with acute or convalescent COVID-19. This sequence joins TRBV19 and TRBJ1-3; 11 nucleotides line up with TRBD1. Sequenced: peripheral blood. CDR3 region: CASTPGQGVLVGGNTIYF. CDR3 coding DNA: TGTGCCAGTACCCCGGGACAGGGGGTTTTGGTCGGCGGAAACACCATATATTTT.